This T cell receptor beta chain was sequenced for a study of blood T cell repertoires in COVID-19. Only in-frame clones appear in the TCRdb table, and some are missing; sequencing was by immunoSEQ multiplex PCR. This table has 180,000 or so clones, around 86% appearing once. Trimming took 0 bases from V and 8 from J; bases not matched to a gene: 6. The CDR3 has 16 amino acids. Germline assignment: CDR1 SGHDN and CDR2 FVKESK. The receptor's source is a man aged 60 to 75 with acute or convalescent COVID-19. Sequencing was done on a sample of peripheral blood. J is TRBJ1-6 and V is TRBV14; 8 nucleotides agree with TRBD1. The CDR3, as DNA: TGTGCCAGCAGCCAAGATCGGGGACAGGTTGATTCACCCCTCCACTTT. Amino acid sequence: CASSQDRGQVDSPLHF.